Sequencing of this TCR beta chain was carried out in a study of CD8 T cell repertoires and HIV-1 epitope variants. Study in general: Control wells had CMV/EBV/flu peptides, negative Ebola AY9, or no peptide. Autologous T cell-negative cells served as antigen-presenting cells in equal numbers. An uncultured baseline aliquot held 1M T cells.

CDR1 is SNHLY, CDR2 FYNNEI, per germline. The CDR3 spans 13 residues. V was trimmed by 7 bases and J by 5 bases, leaving 15 bases between them. Comment on this clone: Its specificity is not known.

Assay used: immunoSEQ multiplex PCR; TCRdb lists only in-frame clones, some missing. In the table there are roughly 4,900 clones, 55% to 75% of which are singletons. This chain joins TRBV2 and TRBJ2-7; D not certain. This TCR was recovered from a male donor with HIV. The sequenced material came from cultured CD8+ T cells derived from PBMCs. This chain's CDR3 is CASTPHGGNEQYF. CDR3 sequence (DNA): TGTGCCAGCACCCCCCATGGTGGCAACGAGCAGTACTTC.